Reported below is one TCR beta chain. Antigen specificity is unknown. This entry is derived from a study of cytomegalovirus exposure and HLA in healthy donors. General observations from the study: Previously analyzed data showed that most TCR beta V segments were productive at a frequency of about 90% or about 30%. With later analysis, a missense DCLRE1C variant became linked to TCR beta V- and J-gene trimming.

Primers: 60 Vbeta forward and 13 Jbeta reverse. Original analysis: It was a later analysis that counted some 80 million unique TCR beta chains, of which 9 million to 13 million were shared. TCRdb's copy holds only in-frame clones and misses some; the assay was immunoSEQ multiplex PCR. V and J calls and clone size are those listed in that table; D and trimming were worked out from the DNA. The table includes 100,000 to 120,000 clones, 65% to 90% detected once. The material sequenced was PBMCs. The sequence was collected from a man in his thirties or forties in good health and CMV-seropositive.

CDR3 sequence reads: CAWGGGTYYNEQFF. The CDR3 DNA reads as TGTGCCTGGGGAGGGGGCACCTATTACAATGAGCAGTTCTTC. The chain has TRBV30 and TRBJ2-1; D might be TRBD1 (7 bases). The CDR3 extends over 14 amino acids. Trimming removed 5 bases from V and 4 bases from J, with 15 bases in between. Germline V lookup: CDR1 GTSNPN, CDR2 SVGIG (reference sequence).